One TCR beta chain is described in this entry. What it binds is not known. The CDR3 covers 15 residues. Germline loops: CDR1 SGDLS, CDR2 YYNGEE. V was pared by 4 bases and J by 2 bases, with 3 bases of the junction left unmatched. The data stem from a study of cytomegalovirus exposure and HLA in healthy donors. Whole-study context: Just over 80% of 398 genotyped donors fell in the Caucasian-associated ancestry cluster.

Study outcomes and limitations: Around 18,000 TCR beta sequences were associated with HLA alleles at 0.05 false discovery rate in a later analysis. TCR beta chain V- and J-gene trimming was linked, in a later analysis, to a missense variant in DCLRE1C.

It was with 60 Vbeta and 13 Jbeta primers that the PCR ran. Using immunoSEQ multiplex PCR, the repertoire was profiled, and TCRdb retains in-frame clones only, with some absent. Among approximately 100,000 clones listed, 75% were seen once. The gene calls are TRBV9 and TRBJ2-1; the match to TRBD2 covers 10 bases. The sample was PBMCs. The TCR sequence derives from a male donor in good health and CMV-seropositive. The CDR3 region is CASSFSGGAYNEQFF. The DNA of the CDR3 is TGTGCCAGCAGCTTCAGCGGGGGGGCCTACAATGAGCAGTTCTTC.